These 10 T cell receptor beta chains came from one sample sequenced in a study of T cell responses to AZD1222 COVID-19 vaccine. The assay was immunoSEQ multiplex PCR, and TCRdb's table has in-frame clones only and misses some. Seen here are 55,000 to 75,000 clones, around 74% observed once, and the top ten hold 20% to 30%. This specimen was peripheral blood, taken on day 0 of MenACWY control vaccination. The receptors were sampled from an adult in good health.

V is TRBV5-1 and J is TRBJ1-6, with 10 bases identical to TRBD1. V dropped 5 bases and J dropped 8; count of bases not matched to a gene: 10. This CDR3 region has 16 residues. Germline V gene lookup returns CDR1 SGHRS and CDR2 YFSETQ. The CDR3 reads CASRRQGASSDSPLHF. Here the CDR3 DNA reads TGCGCCAGCAGGAGACAGGGGGCTTCTAGTGATTCACCCCTCCACTTT.

This chain uses TRBV18 with TRBJ2-1; TRBD2 aligns across 16 bases. The V segment lost 3 bases and the J segment 9 bases; nucleotides outside the gene matches: 11. The CDR3 consists of 18 residues. Germline V gene sequence: CDR1 KGHSH, CDR2 LQKENI. The CDR3 sequence: CASSPLPGLAGGTGEQFF. The DNA of the CDR3 is TGTGCCAGCTCACCGCTCCCGGGACTAGCGGGAGGGACGGGTGAGCAGTTCTTC.

The chain couples TRBV6-5 to TRBJ2-5; 7 nucleotides match TRBD2. CDR1 and CDR2 from the germline V gene are MNHEY and SVGAGI. The CDR3 spans 15 residues. With 7 bases clipped from V and 5 bases from J, the junction kept 13 bases outside the gene matches. CDR3 nucleotide sequence: TGTGCCAGCAAATTTTCGGGGGGTGTAGGGGAGACCCAGTACTTC. Translated, it gives CASKFSGGVGETQYF.

The chain couples TRBV15 to TRBJ1-5, with 8 nucleotides matching TRBD1. The CDR3 extends over 15 amino acids. Trimming at V came to 8 bases and at J to 7 bases, leaving 13 bases not matched to a gene. Germline V gene data show CDR1 as LNHNV and CDR2 as YYDKDF (reference sequence). The CDR3 loop is CATSLETGAFQPQHF. Written as DNA, the CDR3 is TGTGCCACCTCTCTGGAGACAGGGGCATTCCAGCCCCAGCATTTT. The whole variable domain, filled in from reference TRBV15 and TRBJ1-5, reads DAMVIQNPRYQVTQFGKPVTLSCSQTLNHNVMYWYQQKSSQAPKLLFHYYDKDFNNEADTPDNFQSRRPNTSFCFLDIRSPGLGDTAMYLCATSLETGAFQPQHFGDGTRLSIL.

The V call is TRBV7-2, the J call TRBJ1-5; D gene uncertain. The CDR3 sequence is 14 residues long. CDR1 and CDR2 (germline): SGHTA, FQGNSA. V was pared by 3 bases and J by 2 bases, with 8 bases between. The CDR3 region is CASSLLPGNQPQHF. CDR3 nucleotides: TGTGCCAGCAGCTTGCTCCCTGGCAATCAGCCCCAGCATTTT.

V and J are TRBV12-3 or TRBV12-4 and TRBJ1-3; 10 bases are shared with TRBD1. V was clipped by 3 bases and J by 7 bases; unmatched bases: 0. The CDR3 contains 13 residues. Written as DNA, the CDR3 is TGTGCCAGCAGTTTGGGACAGGGGAACACCATATATTTT. Protein sequence: CASSLGQGNTIYF.

This clone has just a few counts. This rearrangement joins TRBV11-2 to TRBJ1-1, with D perhaps matching TRBD1 (5 bases). The CDR3 totals 15 residues. Germline lookup yields CDR1 SGHAT and CDR2 FQNNGV. Deletions cut 0 bases from V and 7 bases from J, with 15 bases between. The CDR3 DNA follows: TGTGCCAGCAGCTTAGATTTATTAGGGGTTAGTGAAGCTTTCTTT. Translated: CASSLDLLGVSEAFF.

This chain joins TRBV5-1 and TRBJ2-5, with 8 bases lining up with TRBD2. The junction had 3 bases not matched to a gene; V was cut back by 5 bases and J by 3 bases. The V gene's germline CDR1 is SGHRS and CDR2 YFSETQ. The CDR3 runs to 13 residues. The CDR3 reads CASSTGGEETQYF. CDR3 DNA: TGCGCCAGCAGTACCGGGGGGGAAGAGACCCAGTACTTC.

The CDR3 region is CASSPSGLSYEQYF. CDR3 coding DNA: TGTGCCAGCAGTCCTAGCGGCCTCTCCTACGAGCAGTACTTC. V gene TRBV6-6 combines with J gene TRBJ2-7; 7 bases align to TRBD2. Losses at the gene ends were 5 bases for V and 0 bases for J; bases not matched to a gene: 4. This CDR3 contains 14 residues. The germline V gene encodes CDR1 MNHNY and CDR2 SVGAGI (reference sequence).

The chain has TRBV10-1 and TRBJ2-5, with D possibly TRBD2 on 6 matching bases. Germline V gives CDR1 WNHNN, CDR2 SYGVQD (reference sequence). Trimming left V 8 bases short and J 3 bases short, with 13 bases between. The CDR3 is 13 residues long. CDR3 sequence reads: CASCIAVKETQYF. For the CDR3, the DNA is TGCGCCAGCTGTATAGCGGTTAAAGAGACCCAGTACTTC.